The entry that follows covers one TCR beta chain sequence. This CDR3 spans 16 amino acids. The germline gives CDR1 SGHRS, CDR2 YFSETQ. V lost 4 bases to trimming and J lost 2 bases; unmatched junction nucleotides: 5. The data are from a study of blood T cell repertoires in COVID-19. Data came from immunoSEQ multiplex PCR; TCRdb stores just in-frame clones and leaves some out. The sample yields 20,000 or so clones, roughly 87% seen once. The receptor was isolated from a human donor in a cohort sampled during active COVID-19. This sequence joins TRBV5-1 and TRBJ2-5, with 13 positions matching TRBD2. The sample taken for sequencing was peripheral blood. The CDR3, as DNA: TGCGCCAGCAGCACCGGGACTAGCGGGGTACAAGAGACCCAGTACTTC. Amino acid sequence: CASSTGTSGVQETQYF. Filled out from reference TRBV5-1 and TRBJ2-5, the complete variable domain reads KAGVTQTPRYLIKTRGQQVTLSCSPISGHRSVSWYQQTPGQGLQFLFEYFSETQRNKGNFPGRFSGRQFSNSRSEMNVSTLELGDSALYLCASSTGTSGVQETQYFGPGTRLLVL.